Presented here are 25 T cell receptor beta chains from one specimen sequenced in a study of T cells in Graves' hyperthyroidism and ophthalmopathy. Amplified regions were TCR beta CDR3 sequences from RNA transcripts. First-round RT-PCR of the TCR CDR3 relied on the HTBI primer set. TCRdb reprocessed the multiplex PCR reads via MiXCR and lists one record per CDR3 protein. The repertoire holds more than 500,000 distinct CDR3 sequences, 16% seen once, with 29% in the top ten. The material sequenced was blood. The receptors originated from a woman aged 25-40 years with Graves' ophthalmopathy.

J is TRBJ2-7 and V is TRBV7-8; 8 positions match TRBD2. Per the germline V gene, CDR1 is SGHVS and CDR2 is FQNEAQ. This CDR3 has 13 residues. Germline trimming cut 1 base from V and 7 bases from J; bases unmatched to any gene: 3. CDR3 bases: TGTGCCAGCAGCTTAGTGGGACTAGGGGAGCAGTACTTC. Amino acids: CASSLVGLGEQYF.

This clonotype was detected a few times. The CDR3 is CASSLGVNSYEQYF. DNA for the CDR3: TGTGCCAGCAGCTTAGGGGTCAACTCCTACGAGCAGTACTTC. This chain uses TRBV7-9 with TRBJ2-7; D gene uncertain. The CDR3 is 14 amino acids. The V end lost 1 base, the J end lost 0 bases, and 7 bases lay between the germline ends. CDR1 and CDR2 (germline): SEHNR, FQNEAQ (reference sequence).

A note on this clonotype: Possible read error: a much larger clone is one base away. The gene calls are TRBV7-8 and TRBJ2-1, with TRBD2 matching over 7 bases. CDR1 is SGHVS, CDR2 FQNEAQ, per germline. The CDR3 totals 15 residues. CDR3 DNA sequence: TGTGCCAGCAGCCCCCCCGGGGGGAGGTACAATGGGCAGTTCTTC. Its translation is CASSPPGGRYNGQFF.

There are many counts of this clonotype. J is TRBJ1-5 and V is TRBV7-2, with 8 bases that match TRBD1. The CDR3 has 18 amino acids. The germline gives CDR1 SGHTA, CDR2 FQGNSA. The junction had 8 bases not matched to a gene; V was cut back by 1 base and J by 0 bases. CDR3 sequence (DNA): TGTGCCAGCAGCTTAGGGGGGACAGGATGGGATAGCAATCAGCCCCAGCATTTT. As protein: CASSLGGTGWDSNQPQHF. The whole variable domain, filled in from reference TRBV7-2 and TRBJ1-5, reads GAGVSQSPSNKVTEKGKDVELRCDPISGHTALYWYRQSLGQGLEFLIYFQGNSAPDKSGLPSDRFSAERTGGSVSTLTIQRTQQEDSAVYLCASSLGGTGWDSNQPQHFGDGTRLSIL.

This clonotype was recorded at least ten times. This chain links TRBV20-1 with TRBJ2-7; D gene uncertain. Germline CDR1 and CDR2: DFQATT and SNEGSKA (reference sequence). Trimming shortened V by 5 bases and J by 0 bases, and 5 bases separated the two germline ends. The CDR3 loop spans 11 amino acids. The CDR3 sequence is CSAPDSYEQYF. CDR3 nucleotides: TGCAGTGCTCCGGACTCCTACGAGCAGTACTTC.

The chain recombines TRBV27 with TRBJ1-3, with unresolved D. From germline, CDR1 is MNHEY and CDR2 SMNVEV (reference sequence). CDR3 size: 15 residues. V gave up 2 bases and J gave up 4 bases, with 12 bases separating them. CDR3 bases: TGTGCCAGCAGTTTAGCGCGAGGGAAAGGAAACACCATATATTTT. Translated: CASSLARGKGNTIYF.

In this sample, this clonotype turned up a few times. V gene TRBV20-1 combines with J gene TRBJ2-7, with D uncertain. This CDR3 spans 13 amino acids. Trimming pared 3 bases from V and 1 base from J, leaving 10 bases between. Germline loops: CDR1 DFQATT, CDR2 SNEGSKA (reference sequence). CDR3 DNA sequence: TGCAGTGCTAGGGGCAGCGAGTCCTACGAGCAGTACTTC. This sequence encodes CSARGSESYEQYF.

Worth noting for this clonotype: A much larger clone differs by one base, so this may be a read error. The chain has TRBV7-2 and TRBJ2-7; no definite D call. This CDR3 is built from 14 residues. Germline loops: CDR1 SGHTA, CDR2 FQGNSA. V lost 3 bases, J lost 7 bases, and 16 bases lay in between. CDR3 sequence reads: CASSFGSGSTEQYF. CDR3 bases: TGTGCCAGCAGCTTCGGGTCTGGCAGTACGGAGCAGTACTTC.

At least ten counts were recorded for this clonotype. The CDR3 here is CASSDARFKETQYF. Here the CDR3 DNA reads TGTGCCAGCAGTGATGCCAGGTTTAAAGAGACCCAGTACTTC. The J gene is TRBJ2-5, the V gene TRBV2, with D hard to call. There are 14 residues in the CDR3. Germline V gives CDR1 SNHLY, CDR2 FYNNEI. The ends were cut back, 3 bases at V and 3 bases at J, with 11 bases in the middle.

This clonotype was seen repeatedly, ten times or more. The chain carries TRBV5-6 and TRBJ2-1, with D unresolved. V dropped 3 bases and J dropped 8 bases, with 6 bases sitting between them. This CDR3 is built from 11 residues. Germline values: CDR1 SGHDT, CDR2 YYEEEE. The CDR3 DNA sequence: TGTGCCAGCAGCTCAACGTATGAGCAGTTCTTC. Amino acid sequence: CASSSTYEQFF.

This chain links TRBV9 with TRBJ1-1, with D maybe TRBD1 (5 bases). The germline gives CDR1 SGDLS, CDR2 YYNGEE. The ends were cut back, 4 bases at V and 4 bases at J, with 11 bases in the middle. The CDR3 loop spans 13 amino acids. CDR3 amino acids: CASSPRGFTEAFF. The CDR3 bases are TGTGCCAGCAGCCCGCGGGGGTTCACTGAAGCTTTCTTT.

The chain combines TRBV4-1 with TRBJ1-1; weak D call: TRBD1 (6 bases). Germline loops: CDR1 MGHRA, CDR2 YSYEKL. The germline V and J ends were trimmed by 2 bases and 7 bases, with 17 bases remaining between them. The CDR3 has 15 residues. The CDR3 reads CASSQPVTGPSEAFF. The CDR3 DNA reads TGCGCCAGCAGCCAACCGGTCACAGGGCCCAGTGAAGCTTTCTTT.

The table lists this clonotype with many counts. The chain joins TRBV6-1 to TRBJ1-5; 12 positions agree with TRBD1. CDR1 is MNHNS and CDR2 is SASEGT in the germline V gene. With 6 bases clipped from V and 7 bases from J, the junction kept 4 bases outside the gene matches. The CDR3 covers 14 residues. The DNA of the CDR3 is TGTGCCAGCAGCGTGGGACAGGGGGCACAGCCCCAGCATTTT. This encodes CASSVGQGAQPQHF.

This clonotype was seen repeatedly, ten times or more. The chain has TRBV7-9 and TRBJ1-2; tentatively, D is TRBD1 (5 bases). CDR1 is SEHNR, CDR2 FQNEAQ, per germline (reference sequence). Trimming removed 0 bases from V and 8 bases from J, with 16 bases in between. The CDR3 is 15 amino acids. In DNA, the CDR3 is TGTGCCAGCAGCTTAGCGTCCCGGGACGCTGACGGCTACACCTTC. This codes for CASSLASRDADGYTF.

This clonotype was seen at least ten times. CDR3 residues: CASSVVPGGRRAYNEQFF. The CDR3 DNA reads as TGTGCCAGCAGCGTAGTCCCTGGGGGGAGACGGGCCTACAATGAGCAGTTCTTC. The rearrangement links TRBV9 to TRBJ2-1, with D possibly TRBD2 on 6 matching bases. The CDR3 runs to 18 residues. Trimming took 0 bases from V and 2 from J, leaving 18 bases between them. Germline V lookup: CDR1 SGDLS, CDR2 YYNGEE.

This clonotype was seen ten or more times. The DNA for the CDR3 is TGTGCCATCAGCCGGACAGGGGATGAAGCTTTCTTT. Its translation is CAISRTGDEAFF. The J gene is TRBJ1-1, the V gene TRBV10-3, with TRBD1 matching 9 bases. The CDR3 runs to 12 residues. Germline V lookup: CDR1 ENHRY, CDR2 SYGVKD. V shed 6 bases and J 7 bases; nucleotides not matched to a gene: 3.

This clonotype was counted once. CDR3 protein: CASSLIAGPLETQYF. The CDR3 DNA reads as TGTGCCAGCAGCTTAATAGCAGGCCCCCTGGAGACCCAGTACTTC. V is TRBV7-3 and J is TRBJ2-5, with D uncertain. This CDR3 is built from 15 residues. Trimming stripped 1 base from V and 5 bases from J, with 14 bases between. Germline V CDR1 and CDR2: SGHTA, FQGTGA.

This rearrangement joins TRBV10-3 to TRBJ1-5, with unresolved D. The V end was cut by 4 bases, the J end by 0 bases, with 13 bases between. The CDR3 is 16 amino acids. Germline V CDR1 and CDR2: ENHRY, SYGVKD. CDR3 bases: TGTGCCATCAGTGCCGGGTCAGGCCTTAGCAATCAGCCCCAGCATTTT. It encodes CAISAGSGLSNQPQHF.

This chain connects TRBV20-1 to TRBJ2-5; D remains ambiguous. Between the trimmed V and J ends, which lost 6 bases and 5 bases, there was a span of 13 bases. The CDR3 covers 12 residues. Germline CDR1 and CDR2: DFQATT and SNEGSKA (reference sequence). CDR3 sequence (DNA): TGCAGTGCGGACGAGGAGAGGGAGACCCAGTACTTC. This codes for CSADEERETQYF.

This clonotype appeared many times. The chain has TRBV5-1 and TRBJ1-3; D uncertain. V was clipped by 0 bases and J by 4 bases, with 8 bases between them. The germline V gene encodes CDR1 SGHRS and CDR2 YFSETQ. This CDR3 contains 14 residues. The CDR3 here is CASSLEGSGNTIYF. CDR3 DNA sequence: TGCGCCAGCAGCTTGGAAGGGTCCGGAAACACCATATATTTT. The variable domain in full, completed from reference TRBV5-1 and TRBJ1-3, reads KAGVTQTPRYLIKTRGQQVTLSCSPISGHRSVSWYQQTPGQGLQFLFEYFSETQRNKGNFPGRFSGRQFSNSRSEMNVSTLELGDSALYLCASSLEGSGNTIYFGEGSWLTVV.

This clonotype has only a few counts. The V and J genes are TRBV6-1 and TRBJ1-2; D remains unclear. Trimming shortened V by 6 bases and J by 3 bases, and 14 bases separated the two germline ends. The CDR3 is made up of 14 amino acids. Germline assignment: CDR1 MNHNS and CDR2 SASEGT. Here the CDR3 DNA reads TGTGCCAGCAGACGCGGGGTTGGGGACTATGGCTACACCTTC. Amino acids: CASRRGVGDYGYTF.

About this clonotype: A read error may be the cause here, since a much bigger clone is one base away. V and J are TRBV27 and TRBJ2-4, with 8 bases matching TRBD1. Germline-derived CDR1 and CDR2 are MNHEY and SMNVEV (reference sequence). There are 20 residues in the CDR3. The DNA of the CDR3 is TGTGCCAGCATAAGGCGGACAGGGTCTTTGTTGATTGGAGCCAAAAACATTCAGTGCTTC. Amino acids: CASIRRTGSLLIGAKNIQCF.

This clonotype was seen at least ten times. This rearrangement joins TRBV6-1 to TRBJ1-1; D perhaps matches TRBD1 (6 bases). The CDR3 runs to 13 residues. V was cut by 7 bases and J by 6 bases, with 15 bases left in between. Germline assignment: CDR1 MNHNS and CDR2 SASEGT. This CDR3 reads CASKEGGGAEAFF. DNA of the CDR3: TGTGCCAGCAAAGAGGGGGGAGGCGCTGAAGCTTTCTTT.

This clonotype was detected only a few times. In DNA, the CDR3 is TGTGCCAGCAGTCCTCGGCGGGAGGGCCGTTACGAGCAGTACTTC. Its protein is CASSPRREGRYEQYF. J is TRBJ2-7 and V is TRBV6-1, with 9 bases identical to TRBD2. This CDR3 has 15 amino acids. Germline assignment: CDR1 MNHNS and CDR2 SASEGT. V lost 5 bases, J lost 4 bases, and 9 bases stayed unmatched.

This clonotype was detected once. This clone may be a read error of a much larger clone one base away. V is TRBV6-5 and J is TRBJ1-1; tentatively, D is TRBD1 (5 bases). V lost 0 bases, J lost 0 bases, and 20 bases lay in between. This CDR3 comprises 19 residues. Germline V lookup: CDR1 MNHEY, CDR2 SVGAGI. CDR3 DNA: TGTGCCAGCAGTTACTCGATAGTCGGGGCCGCCCTAATGAACACTGAAGCTTTCTTT. Protein sequence: CASSYSIVGAALMNTEAFF.